This T cell receptor beta chain emerged from a study of cytotoxic CD8 clonotypes in ibrutinib-treated CLL. The wider study: In all, under twelve patients were relapsed/refractory, about 15 were treatment-naive and 17 were IGHV unmutated. Among patients, around 24 responded partially and 2 completely; roughly 14 then stayed remitted and approximately twelve progressed after median about six years. Study conclusions and caveats: Clonality correlated strongly with circulating CD8+ T cells and exceeded age-matched healthy donors at baseline. On treatment, the uncommon public clonotypes contracted or remained stable.

Clones were read by immunoSEQ multiplex PCR, and TCRdb kept only the in-frame ones, dropping some. The table records around 330,000 clones, roughly 71% of them present only once. The CDR3 consists of 14 residues. Per germline, CDR1 SGHDT and CDR2 YYEEEE. V was trimmed by 1 base and J by 0 bases, leaving 7 bases between them. Regarding this clone: Its antigen is currently unknown.

The specimen was PBMCs, collected after 36 months of ibrutinib treatment. The clonotype originates from a human donor with chronic lymphocytic leukemia. The chain recombines TRBV5-6 with TRBJ1-1, with D perhaps matching TRBD1 (6 bases). CDR3 protein: CASSLTGMNTEAFF. The CDR3 DNA reads TGTGCCAGCAGCTTGACAGGGATGAACACTGAAGCTTTCTTT. The entire variable domain, with the rest obtained from reference TRBV5-6 and TRBJ1-1, is as follows: DAGVTQSPTHLIKTRGQQVTLRCSPKSGHDTVSWYQQALGQGPQFIFQYYEEEERQRGNFPDRFSGHQFPNYSSELNVNALLLGDSALYLCASSLTGMNTEAFFGQGTRLTVV.